Here is one T cell receptor beta chain with its context. Roughly 9 milliliters of peripheral blood were drawn from each donor. The V segment lost 5 bases and the J segment 7 bases; nucleotides outside the gene matches: 4. The CDR3 covers 14 residues. In germline, CDR1 is SGHKS, CDR2 YYEKEE (reference sequence). Using a J-beta primer mix together with a sample-barcoded 5' primer, a second PCR was run for roughly 6 to 12 cycles. TCRdb used MiXCR to reprocess the 5' RACE reads, holding one entry per CDR3 protein. The repertoire holds 850,000 to 950,000 distinct CDR3 sequences, less than 35% seen once, with roughly 17% in the top ten. The data were taken from a study of blood T cells in healthy people across ages.

The V call is TRBV5-5, the J call TRBJ2-2; TRBD1 matches at 11 bases. Sample: blood. The source is an elderly woman in good health. This CDR3 reads CASRTGQGVGELFF. CDR3 DNA sequence: TGTGCCAGCAGAACGGGACAGGGGGTCGGGGAGCTGTTTTTT.